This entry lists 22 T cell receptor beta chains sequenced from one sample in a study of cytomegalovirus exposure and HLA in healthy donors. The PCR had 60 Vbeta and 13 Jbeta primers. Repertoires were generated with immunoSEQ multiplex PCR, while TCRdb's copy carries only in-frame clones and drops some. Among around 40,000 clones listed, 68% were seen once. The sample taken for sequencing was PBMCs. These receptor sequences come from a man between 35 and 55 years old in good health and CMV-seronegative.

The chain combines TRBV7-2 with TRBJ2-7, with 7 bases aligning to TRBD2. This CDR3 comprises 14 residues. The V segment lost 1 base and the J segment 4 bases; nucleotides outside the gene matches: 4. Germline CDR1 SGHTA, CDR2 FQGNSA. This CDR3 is CASSLDGGLYEQYF. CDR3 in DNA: TGTGCCAGCAGCTTAGACGGGGGACTATACGAGCAGTACTTC.

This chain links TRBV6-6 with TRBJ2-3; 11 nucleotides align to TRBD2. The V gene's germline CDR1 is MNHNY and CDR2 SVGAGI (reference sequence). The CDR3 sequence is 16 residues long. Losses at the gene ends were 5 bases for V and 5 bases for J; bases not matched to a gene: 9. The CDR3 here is CASSLGSGGAGDTQYF. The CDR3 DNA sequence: TGTGCCAGCAGTCTCGGTAGCGGGGGGGCCGGAGATACGCAGTATTTT.

CDR3: CASKGTRGLGNQPQHF. The DNA of the CDR3 is TGTGCCAGCAAAGGGACCAGGGGGCTCGGCAATCAGCCCCAGCATTTT. The rearrangement links TRBV2 to TRBJ1-5; 8 nucleotides align to TRBD1. Germline CDR1 reads SNHLY; CDR2 reads FYNNEI. Trimming took 7 bases from V and 2 from J; bases not matched to a gene: 10. This CDR3 comprises 16 residues.

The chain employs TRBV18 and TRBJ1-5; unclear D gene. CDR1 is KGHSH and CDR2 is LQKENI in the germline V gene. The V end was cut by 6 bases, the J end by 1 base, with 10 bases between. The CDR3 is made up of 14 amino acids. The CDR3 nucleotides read TGTGCCAGCTCGTCAACAGCAAGCAATCAGCCCCAGCATTTT. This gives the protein CASSSTASNQPQHF.

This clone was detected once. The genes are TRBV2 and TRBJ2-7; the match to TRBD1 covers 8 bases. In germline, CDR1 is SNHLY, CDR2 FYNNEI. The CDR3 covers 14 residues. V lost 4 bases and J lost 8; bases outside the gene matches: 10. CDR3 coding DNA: TGTGCCAGCAGTGCAGACTCGGGACAGGCGAAGCAGTACTTC. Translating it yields CASSADSGQAKQYF.

CDR3 DNA: TGTGCCAGCAGCGAACAACAGGGGAGAGATACGCAGTATTTT. Translation: CASSEQQGRDTQYF. This chain joins TRBV7-3 and TRBJ2-3; TRBD1 aligns across 7 bases. Germline-derived CDR1 and CDR2 are SGHTA and FQGTGA. Trimming took 5 bases from V and 5 from J; bases not matched to a gene: 7. The CDR3 consists of 14 residues.

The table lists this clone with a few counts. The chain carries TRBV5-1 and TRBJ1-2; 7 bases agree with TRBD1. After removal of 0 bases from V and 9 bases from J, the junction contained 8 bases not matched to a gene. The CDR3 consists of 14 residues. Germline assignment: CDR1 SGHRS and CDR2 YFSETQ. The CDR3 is CASSLESGQYSYTF. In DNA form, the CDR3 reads TGCGCCAGCAGCTTGGAGTCGGGACAGTATAGCTACACCTTC. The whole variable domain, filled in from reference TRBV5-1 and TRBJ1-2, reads KAGVTQTPRYLIKTRGQQVTLSCSPISGHRSVSWYQQTPGQGLQFLFEYFSETQRNKGNFPGRFSGRQFSNSRSEMNVSTLELGDSALYLCASSLESGQYSYTFGSGTRLTVV.

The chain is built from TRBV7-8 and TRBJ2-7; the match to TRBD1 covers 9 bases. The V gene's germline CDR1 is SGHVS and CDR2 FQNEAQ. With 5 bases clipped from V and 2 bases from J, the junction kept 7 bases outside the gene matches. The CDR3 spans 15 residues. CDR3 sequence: CASSLTGTGTYEQYF. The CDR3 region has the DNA TGTGCCAGCAGCCTGACCGGGACAGGGACCTACGAGCAGTACTTC.

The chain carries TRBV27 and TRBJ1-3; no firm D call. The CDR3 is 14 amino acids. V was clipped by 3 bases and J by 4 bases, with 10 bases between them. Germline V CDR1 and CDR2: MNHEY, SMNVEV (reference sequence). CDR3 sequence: CASSFRGYGNTIYF. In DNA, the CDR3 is TGTGCCAGCAGTTTTAGAGGGTACGGAAACACCATATATTTT.

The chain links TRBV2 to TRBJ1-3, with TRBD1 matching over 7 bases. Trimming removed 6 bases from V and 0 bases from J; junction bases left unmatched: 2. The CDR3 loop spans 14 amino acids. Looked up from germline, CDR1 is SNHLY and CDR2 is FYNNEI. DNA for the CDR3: TGTGCCAGCAGGACAGGGTTCTCTGGAAACACCATATATTTT. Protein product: CASRTGFSGNTIYF.

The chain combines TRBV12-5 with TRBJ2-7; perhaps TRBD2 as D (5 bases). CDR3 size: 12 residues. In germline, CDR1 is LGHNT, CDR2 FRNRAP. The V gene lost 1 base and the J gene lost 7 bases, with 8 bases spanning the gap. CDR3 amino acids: CASGLERGEQYF. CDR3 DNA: TGTGCTAGTGGTTTGGAACGGGGTGAGCAGTACTTC.

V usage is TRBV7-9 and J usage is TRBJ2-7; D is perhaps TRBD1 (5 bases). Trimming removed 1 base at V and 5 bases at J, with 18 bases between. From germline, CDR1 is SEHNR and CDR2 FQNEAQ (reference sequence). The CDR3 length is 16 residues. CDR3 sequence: CASSLGGAAGYDEQYF. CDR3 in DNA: TGTGCCAGCAGCTTAGGTGGCGCGGCAGGGTACGACGAGCAGTACTTC. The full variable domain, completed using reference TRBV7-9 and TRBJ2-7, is DTGVSQNPRHKITKRGQNVTFRCDPISEHNRLYWYRQTLGQGPEFLTYFQNEAQLEKSRLLSDRFSAERPKGSFSTLEIQRTEQGDSAMYLCASSLGGAAGYDEQYFGPGTRLTVT.

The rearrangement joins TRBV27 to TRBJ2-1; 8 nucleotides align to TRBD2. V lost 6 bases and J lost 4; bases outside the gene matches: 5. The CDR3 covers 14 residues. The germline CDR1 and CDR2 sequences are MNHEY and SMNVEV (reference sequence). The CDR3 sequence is CASRDSGAYNEQFF. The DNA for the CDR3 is TGTGCCAGCAGGGATAGCGGGGCGTACAATGAGCAGTTCTTC.

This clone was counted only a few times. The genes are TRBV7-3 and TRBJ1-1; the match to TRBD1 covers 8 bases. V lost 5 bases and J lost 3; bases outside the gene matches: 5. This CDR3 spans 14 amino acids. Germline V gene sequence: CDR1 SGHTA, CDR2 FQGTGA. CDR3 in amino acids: CASSAQGADTEAFF. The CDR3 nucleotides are TGTGCCAGCAGCGCTCAGGGGGCGGACACTGAAGCTTTCTTT.

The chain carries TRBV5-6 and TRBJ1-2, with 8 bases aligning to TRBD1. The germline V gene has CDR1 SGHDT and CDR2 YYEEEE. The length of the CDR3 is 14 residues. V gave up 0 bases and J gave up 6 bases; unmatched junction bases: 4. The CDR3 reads CASSLGQGADGYTF. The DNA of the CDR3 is TGTGCCAGCAGCTTGGGGCAGGGGGCCGATGGCTACACCTTC.

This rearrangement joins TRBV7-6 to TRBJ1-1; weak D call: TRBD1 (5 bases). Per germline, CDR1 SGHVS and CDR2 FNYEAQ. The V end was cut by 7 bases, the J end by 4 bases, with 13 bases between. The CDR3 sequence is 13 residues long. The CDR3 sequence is CASTPGGGTEAFF. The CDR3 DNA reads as TGTGCCAGCACCCCGGGGGGGGGCACTGAAGCTTTCTTT.

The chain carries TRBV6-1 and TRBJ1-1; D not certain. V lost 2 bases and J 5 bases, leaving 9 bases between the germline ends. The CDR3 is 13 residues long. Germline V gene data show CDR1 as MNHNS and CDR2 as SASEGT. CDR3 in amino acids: CASSEQSWTEAFF. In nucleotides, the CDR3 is TGTGCCAGCAGTGAACAGTCTTGGACTGAAGCTTTCTTT.

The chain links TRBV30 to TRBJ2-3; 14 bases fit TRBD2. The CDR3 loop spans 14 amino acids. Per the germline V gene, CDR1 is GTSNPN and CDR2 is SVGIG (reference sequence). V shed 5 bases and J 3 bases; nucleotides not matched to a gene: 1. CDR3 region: CAWRLAGGTDTQYF. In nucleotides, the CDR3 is TGTGCCTGGCGACTAGCGGGGGGGACAGATACGCAGTATTTT.

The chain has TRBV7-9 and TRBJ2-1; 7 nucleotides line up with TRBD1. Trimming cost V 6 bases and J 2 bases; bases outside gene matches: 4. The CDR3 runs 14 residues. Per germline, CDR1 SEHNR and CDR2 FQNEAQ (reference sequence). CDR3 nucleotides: TGTGCCAGCAGGTCAGGGACAGCCTACAATGAGCAGTTCTTC. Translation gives CASRSGTAYNEQFF.

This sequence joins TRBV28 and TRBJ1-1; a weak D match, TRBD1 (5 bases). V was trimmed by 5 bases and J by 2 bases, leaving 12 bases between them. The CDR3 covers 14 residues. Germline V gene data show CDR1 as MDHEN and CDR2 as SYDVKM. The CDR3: CASSPPRGNTEAFF. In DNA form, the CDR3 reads TGTGCCAGCAGTCCCCCGCGGGGCAACACTGAAGCTTTCTTT.

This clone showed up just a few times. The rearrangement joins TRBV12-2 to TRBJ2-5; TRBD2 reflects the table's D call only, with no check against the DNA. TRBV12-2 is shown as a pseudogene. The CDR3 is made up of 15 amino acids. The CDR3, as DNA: TGTGCAAGTCGCTTAGGGGCTAGCTTACAAGAGACCCAGTACTTC. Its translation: CASRLGASLQETQYF.

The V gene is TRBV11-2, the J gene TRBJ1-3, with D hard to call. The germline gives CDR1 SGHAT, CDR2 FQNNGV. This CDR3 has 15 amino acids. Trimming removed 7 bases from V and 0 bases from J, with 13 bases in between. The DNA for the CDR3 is TGTGCCAGCACGCCGGGAGTAAGCTCTGGAAACACCATATATTTT. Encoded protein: CASTPGVSSGNTIYF. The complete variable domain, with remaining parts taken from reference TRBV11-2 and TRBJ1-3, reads EAGVAQSPRYKIIEKRQSVAFWCNPISGHATLYWYQQILGQGPKLLIQFQNNGVVDDSQLPKDRFSAERLKGVDSTLKIQPAKLEDSAVYLCASTPGVSSGNTIYFGEGSWLTVV.